The present entry profiles one TCR beta chain with its context. Antigen: not known. This sample is drawn from a study of cytomegalovirus exposure and HLA in healthy donors. With 60 Vbeta and 13 Jbeta primers, the PCR was carried out. Repertoires were generated with immunoSEQ multiplex PCR, while TCRdb's copy carries only in-frame clones and drops some. The table lists over 200,000 clones, almost 85% of them singletons. In germline, CDR1 is LNHDA, CDR2 SQIVND (reference sequence). The CDR3 has 11 amino acids. The germline V and J ends were trimmed by 6 bases and 5 bases, with 7 bases remaining between them. Whole-study findings and limits: Highest at DRB1 and lowest at HLA-C, TCR association rates differed among HLA loci in a later analysis.

The chain employs TRBV19 and TRBJ2-5; the D is unclear. The receptor comes from a woman between 35 and 50 years old in good health and CMV-seronegative. Material: PBMCs. The CDR3 region is CASSRGETQYF. CDR3 nucleotides: TGTGCCAGTAGCCGAGGCGAGACCCAGTACTTC.